This T cell receptor beta chain was recovered during a study of T cell repertoires in cytomegalovirus infection. Study-level background: Both a matching HLA type and CMV infection were indicated by public TCR beta signatures. Notes on the study in general: The study identified carriers of CMV plus the relevant HLA from cumulative public TCR beta family frequency. What dominated the ex vivo response were HLA-C-restricted CMV-specific TCR beta clonotypes.

TCRdb used MiXCR to reprocess the reads, holding one entry per CDR3 protein. Of under 250,000 distinct CDR3 sequences detected, around 6.4% appear once; the ten largest clones hold more than 5.5%. The sample holds many counts of this clonotype. What it recognizes is unknown. From germline, CDR1 is LNHDA and CDR2 SQIVND (reference sequence). This CDR3 region has 13 residues. The V end was cut by 7 bases, the J end by 6 bases, with 13 bases between. Sequencing used PBMCs. This sequence joins TRBV19 and TRBJ1-5; a weak D match, TRBD1 (6 bases). This clonotype was obtained from a human donor in good health (CMV status not recorded). Some clones in this sample may be carry-over from other donors' samples. CDR3 residues: CASNLQGGQPQHF. Here the CDR3 DNA reads TGTGCCAGTAACCTACAGGGCGGTCAGCCCCAGCATTTT.